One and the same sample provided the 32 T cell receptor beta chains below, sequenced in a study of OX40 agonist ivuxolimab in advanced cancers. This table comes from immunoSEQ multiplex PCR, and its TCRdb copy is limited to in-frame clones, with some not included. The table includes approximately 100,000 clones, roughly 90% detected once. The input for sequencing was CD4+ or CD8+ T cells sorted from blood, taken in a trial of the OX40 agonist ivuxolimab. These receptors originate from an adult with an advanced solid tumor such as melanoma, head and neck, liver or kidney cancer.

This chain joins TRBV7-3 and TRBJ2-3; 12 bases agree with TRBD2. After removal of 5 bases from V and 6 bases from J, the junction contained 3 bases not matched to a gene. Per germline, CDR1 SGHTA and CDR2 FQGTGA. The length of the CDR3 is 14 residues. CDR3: CASSASGRVDTQYF. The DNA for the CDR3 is TGTGCCAGCAGCGCTAGCGGGAGGGTCGATACGCAGTATTTT.

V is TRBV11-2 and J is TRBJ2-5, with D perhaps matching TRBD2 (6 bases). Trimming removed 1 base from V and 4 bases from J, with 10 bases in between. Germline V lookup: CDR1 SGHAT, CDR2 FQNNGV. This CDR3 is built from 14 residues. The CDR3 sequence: CASSLAEGSETQYF. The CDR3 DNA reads TGTGCCAGCAGCTTAGCGGAGGGGTCAGAGACCCAGTACTTC.

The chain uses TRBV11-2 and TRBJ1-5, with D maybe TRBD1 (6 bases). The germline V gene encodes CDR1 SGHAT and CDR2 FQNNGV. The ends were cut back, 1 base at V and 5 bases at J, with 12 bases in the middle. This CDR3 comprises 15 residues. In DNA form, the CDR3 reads TGTGCCAGCAGCTTAGGGGCAGGGGTTGATCAGCCCCAGCATTTT. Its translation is CASSLGAGVDQPQHF.

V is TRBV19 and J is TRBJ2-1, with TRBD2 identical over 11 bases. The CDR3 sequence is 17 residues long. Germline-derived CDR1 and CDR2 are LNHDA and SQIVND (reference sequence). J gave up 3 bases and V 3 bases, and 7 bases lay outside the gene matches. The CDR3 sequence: CASSIGRLAGRYNEQFF. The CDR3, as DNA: TGTGCCAGTAGTATCGGAAGACTAGCGGGACGCTACAATGAGCAGTTCTTC.

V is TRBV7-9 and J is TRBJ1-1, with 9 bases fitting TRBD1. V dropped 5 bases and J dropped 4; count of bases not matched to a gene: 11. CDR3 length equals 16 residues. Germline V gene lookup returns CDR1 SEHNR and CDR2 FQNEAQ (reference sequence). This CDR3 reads CASSPQGAVRSTEAFF. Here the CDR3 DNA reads TGTGCCAGCAGCCCACAGGGGGCGGTTAGAAGCACTGAAGCTTTCTTT.

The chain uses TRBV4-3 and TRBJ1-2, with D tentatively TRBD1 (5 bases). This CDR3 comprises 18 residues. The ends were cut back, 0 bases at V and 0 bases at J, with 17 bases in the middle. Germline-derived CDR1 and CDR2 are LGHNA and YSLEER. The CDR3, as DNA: TGCGCCAGCAGCCAAGATTTTACAGGCGCTCCCGCTAACTATGGCTACACCTTC. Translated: CASSQDFTGAPANYGYTF.

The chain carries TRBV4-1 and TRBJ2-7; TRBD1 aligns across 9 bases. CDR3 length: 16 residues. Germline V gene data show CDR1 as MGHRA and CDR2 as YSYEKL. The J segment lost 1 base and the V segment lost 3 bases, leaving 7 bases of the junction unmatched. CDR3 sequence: CASSQGTGGNSYEQYF. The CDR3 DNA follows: TGCGCCAGCAGCCAGGGTACAGGGGGCAATTCCTACGAGCAGTACTTC.

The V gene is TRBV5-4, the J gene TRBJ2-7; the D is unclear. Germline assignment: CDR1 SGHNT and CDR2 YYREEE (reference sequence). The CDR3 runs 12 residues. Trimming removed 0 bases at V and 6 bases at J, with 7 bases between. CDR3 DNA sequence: TGTGCCAGCAGCTTGGAGTTCGCCGAGCAGTACTTC. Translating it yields CASSLEFAEQYF.

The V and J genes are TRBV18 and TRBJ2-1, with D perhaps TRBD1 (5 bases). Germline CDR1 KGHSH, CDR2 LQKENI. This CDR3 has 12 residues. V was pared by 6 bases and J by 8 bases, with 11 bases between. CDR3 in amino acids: CASSQGRHEQFF. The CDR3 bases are TGTGCCAGCTCTCAGGGTAGGCATGAGCAGTTCTTC.

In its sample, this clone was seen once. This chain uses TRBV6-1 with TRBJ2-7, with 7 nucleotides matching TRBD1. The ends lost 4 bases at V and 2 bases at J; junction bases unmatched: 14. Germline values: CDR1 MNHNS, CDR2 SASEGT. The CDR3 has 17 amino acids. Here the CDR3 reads CASSVSRPGTATYEQYF. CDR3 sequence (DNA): TGTGCCAGCAGTGTCTCCCGTCCCGGGACAGCGACCTACGAGCAGTACTTC.

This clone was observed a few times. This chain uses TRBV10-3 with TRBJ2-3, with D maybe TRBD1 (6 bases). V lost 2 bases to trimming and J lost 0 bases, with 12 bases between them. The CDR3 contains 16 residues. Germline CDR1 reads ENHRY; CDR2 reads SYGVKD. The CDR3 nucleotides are TGTGCCATCAGTGAGAGGGCAGGGGTAAGCACAGATACGCAGTATTTT. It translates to CAISERAGVSTDTQYF.

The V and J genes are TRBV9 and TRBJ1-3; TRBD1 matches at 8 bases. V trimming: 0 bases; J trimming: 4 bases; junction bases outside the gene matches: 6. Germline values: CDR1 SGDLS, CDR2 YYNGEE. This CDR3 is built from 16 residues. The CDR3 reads CASSVAGQGMGNTIYF. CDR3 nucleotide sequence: TGTGCCAGCAGCGTAGCCGGACAGGGAATGGGAAACACCATATATTTT.

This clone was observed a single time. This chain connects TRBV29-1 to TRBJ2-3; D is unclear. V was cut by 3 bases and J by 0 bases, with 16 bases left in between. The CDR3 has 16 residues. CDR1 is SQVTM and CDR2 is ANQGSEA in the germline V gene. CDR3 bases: TGCAGCGTTGACCTAAGCGCCGAAACTAGCACAGATACGCAGTATTTT. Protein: CSVDLSAETSTDTQYF.

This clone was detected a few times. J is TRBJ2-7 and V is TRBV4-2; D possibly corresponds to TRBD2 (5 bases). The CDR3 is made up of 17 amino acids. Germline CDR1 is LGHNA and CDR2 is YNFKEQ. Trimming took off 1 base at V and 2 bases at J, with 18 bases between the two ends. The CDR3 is CASSQGGTAGGPYEQYF. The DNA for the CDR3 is TGTGCCAGCAGCCAAGGGGGTACGGCGGGTGGCCCCTACGAGCAGTACTTC.

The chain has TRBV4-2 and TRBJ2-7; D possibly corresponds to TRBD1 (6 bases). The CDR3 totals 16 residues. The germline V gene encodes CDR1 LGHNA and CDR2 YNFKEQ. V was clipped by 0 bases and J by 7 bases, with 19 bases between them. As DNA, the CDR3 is TGTGCCAGCAGCCAAGAGGGGGCAGTCCCTTCGTTGGAGCAGTACTTC. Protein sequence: CASSQEGAVPSLEQYF.

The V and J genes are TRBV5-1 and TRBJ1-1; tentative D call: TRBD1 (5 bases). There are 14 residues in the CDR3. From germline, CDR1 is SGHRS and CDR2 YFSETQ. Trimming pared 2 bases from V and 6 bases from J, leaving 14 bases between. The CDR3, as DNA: TGCGCCAGCAGCTTTTCCAGGGCCGGCCCTGAAGCTTTCTTT. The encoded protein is CASSFSRAGPEAFF. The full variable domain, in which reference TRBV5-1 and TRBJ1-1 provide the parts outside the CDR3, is KAGVTQTPRYLIKTRGQQVTLSCSPISGHRSVSWYQQTPGQGLQFLFEYFSETQRNKGNFPGRFSGRQFSNSRSEMNVSTLELGDSALYLCASSFSRAGPEAFFGQGTRLTVV.

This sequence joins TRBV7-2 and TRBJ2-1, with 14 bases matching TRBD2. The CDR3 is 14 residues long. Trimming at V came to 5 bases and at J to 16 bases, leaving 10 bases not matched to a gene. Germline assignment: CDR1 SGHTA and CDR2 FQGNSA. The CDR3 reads CASSLGRGTSGSFF. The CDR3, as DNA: TGTGCCAGCAGCCTAGGCCGAGGGACTAGCGGGAGTTTCTTC. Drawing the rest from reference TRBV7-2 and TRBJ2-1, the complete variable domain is GAGVSQSPSNKVTEKGKDVELRCDPISGHTALYWYRQSLGQGLEFLIYFQGNSAPDKSGLPSDRFSAERTGGSVSTLTIQRTQQEDSAVYLCASSLGRGTSGSFFGPGTRLTVL.

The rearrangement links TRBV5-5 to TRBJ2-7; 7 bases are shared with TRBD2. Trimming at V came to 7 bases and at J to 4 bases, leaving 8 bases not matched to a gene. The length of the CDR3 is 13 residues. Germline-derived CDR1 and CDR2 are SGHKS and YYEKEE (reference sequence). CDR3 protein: CASERDLFYEQYF. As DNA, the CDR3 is TGTGCCAGCGAGCGGGACCTTTTTTACGAGCAGTACTTC.

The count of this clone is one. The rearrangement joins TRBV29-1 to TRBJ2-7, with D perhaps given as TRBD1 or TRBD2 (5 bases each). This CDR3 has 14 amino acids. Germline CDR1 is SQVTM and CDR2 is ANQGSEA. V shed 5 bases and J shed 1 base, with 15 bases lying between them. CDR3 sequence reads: CSVFGDAVSYEQYF. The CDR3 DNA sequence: TGCAGCGTTTTTGGGGACGCGGTATCCTACGAGCAGTACTTC.

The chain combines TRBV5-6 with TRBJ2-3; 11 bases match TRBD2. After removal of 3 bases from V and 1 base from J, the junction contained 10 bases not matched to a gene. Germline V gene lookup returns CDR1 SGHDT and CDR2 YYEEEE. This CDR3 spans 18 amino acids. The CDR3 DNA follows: TGTGCCAGCAGCTCCGGGACTAGCGGACGAGTCGGCACAGATACGCAGTATTTT. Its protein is CASSSGTSGRVGTDTQYF.

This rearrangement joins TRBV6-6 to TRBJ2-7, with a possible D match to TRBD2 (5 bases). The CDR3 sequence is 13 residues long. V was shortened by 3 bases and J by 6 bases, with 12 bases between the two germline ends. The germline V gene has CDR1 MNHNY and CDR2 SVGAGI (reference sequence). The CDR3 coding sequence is TGTGCCAGCAGTTATCGGGATGGCGGCGAGCAGTACTTC. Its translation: CASSYRDGGEQYF.

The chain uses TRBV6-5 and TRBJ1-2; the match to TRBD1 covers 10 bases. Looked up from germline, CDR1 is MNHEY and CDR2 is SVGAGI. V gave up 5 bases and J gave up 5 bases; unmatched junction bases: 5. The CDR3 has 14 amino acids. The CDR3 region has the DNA TGTGCCAGCAGTGAGGACAGGGGGAATTATGGCTACACCTTC. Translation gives CASSEDRGNYGYTF.

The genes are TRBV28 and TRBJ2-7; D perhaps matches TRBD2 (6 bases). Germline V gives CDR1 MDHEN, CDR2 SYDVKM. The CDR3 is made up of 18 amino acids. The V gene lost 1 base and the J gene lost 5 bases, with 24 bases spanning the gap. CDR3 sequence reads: CASSLSEGLGTLENEQYF. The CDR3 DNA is TGTGCCAGCAGTTTATCGGAGGGCCTAGGTACTCTTGAGAACGAGCAGTACTTC.

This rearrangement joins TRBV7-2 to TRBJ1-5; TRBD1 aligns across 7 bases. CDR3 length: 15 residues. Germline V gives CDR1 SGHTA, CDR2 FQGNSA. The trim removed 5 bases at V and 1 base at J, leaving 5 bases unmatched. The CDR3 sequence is CASSQQGQSNQPQHF. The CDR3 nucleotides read TGTGCCAGCAGCCAACAGGGGCAGAGCAATCAGCCCCAGCATTTT.

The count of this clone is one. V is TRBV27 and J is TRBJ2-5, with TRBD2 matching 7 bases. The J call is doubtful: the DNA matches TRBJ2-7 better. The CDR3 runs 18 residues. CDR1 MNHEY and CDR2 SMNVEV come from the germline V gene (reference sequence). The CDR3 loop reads CASSLKGPTGGSSYEQYF. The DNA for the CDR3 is TGTGCCAGCAGTTTAAAGGGACCAACCGGGGGGAGCTCCTACGAGCAGTACTTC.

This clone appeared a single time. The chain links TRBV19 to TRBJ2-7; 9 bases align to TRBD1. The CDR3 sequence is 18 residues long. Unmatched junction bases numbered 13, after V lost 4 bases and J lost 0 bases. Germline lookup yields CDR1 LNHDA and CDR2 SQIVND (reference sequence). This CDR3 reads CASSSLGTGKYASYEQYF. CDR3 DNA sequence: TGTGCCAGTAGTAGTCTCGGGACAGGGAAGTACGCCTCCTACGAGCAGTACTTC. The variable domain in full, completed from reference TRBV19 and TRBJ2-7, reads DGGITQSPKYLFRKEGQNVTLSCEQNLNHDAMYWYRQDPGQGLRLIYYSQIVNDFQKGDIAEGYSVSREKKESFPLTVTSAQKNPTAFYLCASSSLGTGKYASYEQYFGPGTRLTVT.

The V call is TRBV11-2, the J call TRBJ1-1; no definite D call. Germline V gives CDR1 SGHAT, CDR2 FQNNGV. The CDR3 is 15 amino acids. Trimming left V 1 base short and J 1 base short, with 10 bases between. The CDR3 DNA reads TGTGCCAGCAGCTTAGTTCTCCTAGGGAACACTGAAGCTTTCTTT. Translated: CASSLVLLGNTEAFF.

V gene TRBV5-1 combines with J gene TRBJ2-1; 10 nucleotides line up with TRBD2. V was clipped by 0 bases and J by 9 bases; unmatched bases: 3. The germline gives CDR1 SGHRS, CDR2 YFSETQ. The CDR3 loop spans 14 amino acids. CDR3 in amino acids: CASSLASGRSEQFF. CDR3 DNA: TGCGCCAGCAGCTTGGCTAGCGGGAGATCTGAGCAGTTCTTC.

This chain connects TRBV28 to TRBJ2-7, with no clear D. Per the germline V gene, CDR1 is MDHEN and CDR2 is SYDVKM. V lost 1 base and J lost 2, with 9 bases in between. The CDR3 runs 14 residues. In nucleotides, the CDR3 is TGTGCCAGCAGTTTATTTGCCCTGGCCTACGAGCAGTACTTC. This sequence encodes CASSLFALAYEQYF. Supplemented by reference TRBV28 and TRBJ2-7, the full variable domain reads DVKVTQSSRYLVKRTGEKVFLECVQDMDHENMFWYRQDPGLGLRLIYFSYDVKMKEKGDIPEGYSVSREKKERFSLILESASTNQTSMYLCASSLFALAYEQYFGPGTRLTVT.

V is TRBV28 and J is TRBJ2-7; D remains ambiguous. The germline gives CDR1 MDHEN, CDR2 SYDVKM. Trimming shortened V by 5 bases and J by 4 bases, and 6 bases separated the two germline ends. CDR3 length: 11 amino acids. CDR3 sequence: CASSVRYEQYF. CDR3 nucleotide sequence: TGTGCCAGCAGTGTTCGGTACGAGCAGTACTTC.

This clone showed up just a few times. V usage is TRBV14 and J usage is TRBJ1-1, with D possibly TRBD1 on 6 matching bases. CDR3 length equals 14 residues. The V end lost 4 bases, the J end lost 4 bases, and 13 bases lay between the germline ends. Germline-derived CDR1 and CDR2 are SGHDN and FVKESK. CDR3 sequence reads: CASSLWGARTEAFF. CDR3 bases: TGTGCCAGCAGCCTTTGGGGGGCACGCACTGAAGCTTTCTTT. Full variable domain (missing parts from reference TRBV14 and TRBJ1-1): EAGVTQFPSHSVIEKGQTVTLRCDPISGHDNLYWYRRVMGKEIKFLLHFVKESKQDESGMPNNRFLAERTGGTYSTLKVQPAELEDSGVYFCASSLWGARTEAFFGQGTRLTVV.

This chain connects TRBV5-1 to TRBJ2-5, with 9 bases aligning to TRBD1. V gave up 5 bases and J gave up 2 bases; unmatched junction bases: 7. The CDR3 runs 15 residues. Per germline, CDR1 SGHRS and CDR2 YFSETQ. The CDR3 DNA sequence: TGCGCCAGCAGTCCCGGGACAGGGTGGCAAGAGACCCAGTACTTC. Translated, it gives CASSPGTGWQETQYF.